This TCR beta chain was recorded in a study of beta chain features in type 1 diabetes. Findings and caveats of the study: When Type 1 diabetes patients were examined, their TCRB CDR3s proved moderately but significantly shorter in all four CD4+ subsets. A cDNA-based sequencing approach could over-represent cells with high TCR expression. In patients and controls equally, PCR might favor templates that are shorter.

This CDR3 contains 13 residues. Trimming cost V 4 bases and J 6 bases, with 11 bases left between them. Germline V lookup: CDR1 MGHRA, CDR2 YSYEKL. This clone turned up a few times. Its antigen is still unknown. The isolated RNA, all of it, was reverse transcribed, so expressed TCRB transcripts were what got sequenced. Some clones are missing from TCRdb's copy, which holds only in-frame ones; the method was immunoSEQ multiplex PCR. Among fewer than 500,000 clones listed, about 15% were seen once. Sequenced input: naive CD4+ T cells from blood. This TCR derives from a man aged 25 to 40 in good health. The chain joins TRBV4-1 to TRBJ2-3; unclear D gene. The CDR3 region is CASSRLLLDTQYF. CDR3 DNA sequence: TGCGCCAGCAGCCGTCTTCTTTTGGATACGCAGTATTTT.